What follows is one T cell receptor beta chain and its context. Its antigen remains unknown. The entry originates in a study of cytomegalovirus exposure and HLA in healthy donors. General study points: No immune exposure information besides CMV serostatus was available. Upon later analysis, HLA-associated TCR beta chains proved more clonally expanded than other, equally common chains. Overall, roughly 170 TCR beta chains were annotated as cytomegalovirus-associated. Most TCR beta V segments were productive about 90% or about 30% of the time in an earlier analysis.

This CDR3 has 16 amino acids. The germline V gene has CDR1 LNHNV and CDR2 YYDKDF (reference sequence). Between the trimmed V and J ends, which lost 1 base and 4 bases, there was a span of 16 bases. The PCR was carried out with 60 Vbeta primers and 13 Jbeta primers. Clones were sequenced by immunoSEQ multiplex PCR, and TCRdb holds only the in-frame ones, with some missing. The repertoire holds around 120,000 clones, with 83% as singletons. Sequencing used PBMCs. This sequence originates from a girl aged 2-10 years in good health and CMV-seronegative. The gene calls are TRBV15 and TRBJ1-2; D ambiguous. CDR3 amino acids: CATSRAILDSVYGYTF. In DNA, the CDR3 is TGTGCCACCAGCAGAGCAATTCTCGACTCCGTCTATGGCTACACCTTC.